The next 4 T cell receptor beta chains were all read from a single sample in a study of blood T cell repertoires in COVID-19 (dated by TCRdb to the early 2020s). The protocol used for the library was the immunoSEQ multiplex PCR assay. This immuneACCESS table, as held by TCRdb, lists in-frame sequences with V and J called but not all clones. Of the missing ones, under half trace to an unresolved V gene in checked studies; the others have no known cause. The table for this sample lists around 200,000 clones; 88% of them were counted only once. The ten largest make up around 1.6% of the sample. Sequencing used peripheral blood. These receptors all come from a young man with active or convalescent COVID-19.

This chain connects TRBV12-3 or TRBV12-4 to TRBJ1-1; D uncertain. V was trimmed by 5 bases and J by 6 bases, leaving 10 bases between them. The CDR3 loop spans 12 amino acids. The CDR3 sequence is CASSRDTPEAFF. Written as DNA, the CDR3 is TGTGCCAGCAGTCGTGACACCCCTGAAGCTTTCTTT.

This chain links TRBV7-2 with TRBJ1-6, with 10 bases lining up with TRBD1. Germline-derived CDR1 and CDR2 are SGHTA and FQGNSA. Trimming removed 5 bases from V and 10 bases from J; junction bases left unmatched: 11. This CDR3 has 16 residues. CDR3 sequence reads: CASSIYSGTGVSPLHF. The CDR3 region has the DNA TGTGCCAGCAGCATATACTCCGGGACAGGGGTATCACCCCTCCACTTT.

This clone is a singleton in its sample. The V gene is TRBV7-9, the J gene TRBJ2-7, with a weak D call TRBD2 (5 bases). Trimming took off 5 bases at V and 3 bases at J, with 11 bases between the two ends. This CDR3 region has 13 residues. The germline V gene has CDR1 SEHNR and CDR2 FQNEAQ (reference sequence). The CDR3 DNA sequence: TGTGCCAGCAGCCTGTGGGGAGTCTACGAGCAGTACTTC. Protein product: CASSLWGVYEQYF.

This clone was seen more than once but under ten times. This rearrangement joins TRBV7-8 to TRBJ1-2; D may be TRBD1 (6 bases). Germline V gene data show CDR1 as SGHVS and CDR2 as FQNEAQ. The CDR3 spans 19 residues. V gave up 0 bases and J gave up 2 bases, with 22 bases separating them. The CDR3 spells CASSLARGTRTQLNYGYTF. The DNA for the CDR3 is TGTGCCAGCAGCTTAGCGCGAGGGACACGAACCCAACTGAACTATGGCTACACCTTC.